The 2 T cell receptor beta chains below were found in one sample sequenced in a study of technical replicates of blood from a handful of donors (dated by TCRdb to 2017 to 2019). The library was produced with the immunoSEQ multiplex PCR assay. In its TCRdb copy, this immuneACCESS table keeps in-frame sequences only and misses some clones. Where compared with another copy, unresolved V genes explain less than half of these, and the others have no known cause. The sample table holds 75,000 or so clones, of which 95% were seen once. Jointly, the top ten make up around 0.24% of the sample. Sequences were obtained from T cells isolated from PBMCs. These receptors were collected from a human donor in good health.

The chain recombines TRBV5-4 with TRBJ2-5; TRBD1 might be the D (5 bases). Trimming took 0 bases from V and 1 from J, leaving 10 bases between them. This CDR3 region has 15 residues. Germline V gene sequence: CDR1 SGHNT, CDR2 YYREEE (reference sequence). CDR3 region: CASSLDGQAQETQYF. CDR3 bases: TGTGCCAGCAGCTTGGACGGACAAGCCCAAGAGACCCAGTACTTC. Together with reference TRBV5-4 and TRBJ2-5, the CDR3 gives the full variable domain: ETGVTQSPTHLIKTRGQQVTLRCSSQSGHNTVSWYQQALGQGPQFIFQYYREEENGRGNFPPRFSGLQFPNYSSELNVNALELDDSALYLCASSLDGQAQETQYFGPGTRLLVL.

The chain carries TRBV11-3 and TRBJ2-7, with 7 bases that match TRBD2. This CDR3 contains 14 residues. V gave up 3 bases and J gave up 0 bases; unmatched junction bases: 2. Germline V gene data show CDR1 as SGHNT and CDR2 as YENEEA. The CDR3 nucleotides read TGTGCCAGCAGCTTCCTAGCGGACTCCTACGAGCAGTACTTC. Amino acid sequence: CASSFLADSYEQYF.